Given below is one T cell receptor beta chain in context. Only in-frame clones appear in the TCRdb table, and some are missing; sequencing was by immunoSEQ multiplex PCR. The repertoire holds approximately 81,000 clones, with about 94% as singletons. This sample was taken from a study of technical replicates of blood from a handful of donors. The CDR3 covers 14 residues. Germline assignment: CDR1 SGHAT and CDR2 FQNNGV. V lost 1 base, J lost 5 bases, and 9 bases lay in between. The sequencing input was T cells isolated from PBMCs. The origin of this receptor is a human donor in good health. The chain recombines TRBV11-2 with TRBJ1-5, with TRBD1 as a possible D gene (5 bases). The CDR3 DNA follows: TGTGCCAGCAGCTTAGGTGCGGGGGATCAGCCCCAGCATTTT. Its translation is CASSLGAGDQPQHF.